Listed below are T cell receptor beta chains from one sample, sequenced in a study of regulatory T cells in long-lasting Graves disease. TCRdb processed the multiplex PCR reads anew with MiXCR; each CDR3 protein has one entry. The sample records hundreds of thousands of distinct CDR3 sequences, around 15% being singletons. The same sample was also used in a study of T cells in Graves' hyperthyroidism and ophthalmopathy.

The material was peripheral blood mononuclear cells (PBMCs), obtained at new diagnosis, from a patient treated with antithyroid drugs. Receptors were obtained from a middle-aged man with Graves disease. Each CDR3 is given with its conserved first and last residue. The order of the fields is V gene, clone size, D gene, J gene, CDR3 protein, CDR3 DNA. D genes are given only for firm matches. Rows give clone size only sometimes, using once, few, many, or a class for an expanded clone.

V gene: TRBV10-3; clone size: few; D gene: TRBD2; J gene: TRBJ2-3; CDR3 protein: CAISRTSRSGAGTDTQYF; CDR3 DNA: TGTGCCATCAGCCGGACTAGCCGTAGCGGGGCAGGCACAGATACGCAGTATTTT
V gene: TRBV2; clone size: -; D gene: TRBD1; J gene: TRBJ2-2; CDR3 protein: CASRGQGIGELFF; CDR3 DNA: TGTGCCAGCAGGGGACAGGGGATCGGGGAGCTGTTTTTT
V gene: TRBV18; clone size: many; D gene: -; J gene: TRBJ1-6; CDR3 protein: CASSPSRLGRSPLHF; CDR3 DNA: TGTGCCAGCTCACCATCACGACTGGGCCGGTCACCCCTCCACTTT
V gene: TRBV5-1; clone size: many; D gene: -; J gene: TRBJ2-7; CDR3 protein: CASSLGGGPSYEQYF; CDR3 DNA: TGCGCCAGCAGCTTGGGCGGGGGCCCATCCTACGAGCAGTACTTC
V gene: TRBV18; clone size: many; D gene: TRBD2; J gene: TRBJ2-5; CDR3 protein: CASSPPSGTMQGTQYF; CDR3 DNA: TGTGCCAGCTCACCACCGTCAGGGACTATGCAAGGGACCCAGTACTTC
V gene: TRBV27; clone size: few; D gene: -; J gene: TRBJ2-1; CDR3 protein: CASSFVGGYNEQFF; CDR3 DNA: TGTGCCAGCAGTTTTGTTGGGGGGTACAATGAGCAGTTCTTC
V gene: TRBV7-2; clone size: many; D gene: -; J gene: TRBJ2-1; CDR3 protein: CASSLVAGLYNEQFF; CDR3 DNA: TGTGCCAGCAGCTTAGTGGCAGGGCTCTACAATGAGCAGTTCTTC
V gene: TRBV12-3/TRBV12-4; clone size: many; D gene: -; J gene: TRBJ2-3; CDR3 protein: CASSSPYRAGTDTQYF; CDR3 DNA: TGTGCCAGCAGCTCCCCTTACAGGGCTGGCACAGATACGCAGTATTTT
V gene: TRBV20-1; clone size: -; D gene: TRBD1; J gene: TRBJ1-5; CDR3 protein: CSARPRDRGTSPQHF; CDR3 DNA: TGCAGTGCTAGACCACGGGACAGGGGGACATCGCCCCAGCATTTT
V gene: TRBV3-1; clone size: -; D gene: TRBD1; J gene: TRBJ2-5; CDR3 protein: CASSQETGGYLSTQYF; CDR3 DNA: TGTGCCAGCAGCCAAGAGACAGGGGGCTACCTGTCAACCCAGTACTTC
V gene: TRBV10-2; clone size: few; D gene: TRBD1; J gene: TRBJ2-3; CDR3 protein: CASTPGQGTDTQYF; CDR3 DNA: TGCGCCAGCACCCCCGGACAGGGCACAGATACGCAGTATTTT
V gene: TRBV20-1; clone size: many; D gene: -; J gene: TRBJ2-7; CDR3 protein: CSARDAVGSYEQYF; CDR3 DNA: TGCAGTGCTAGAGATGCAGTCGGGTCCTACGAGCAGTACTTC
V gene: TRBV28; clone size: many; D gene: -; J gene: TRBJ2-5; CDR3 protein: CASSLFSGSNLFETQYF; CDR3 DNA: TGTGCCAGCAGTTTATTTTCCGGGTCTAACCTTTTTGAGACCCAGTACTTC
V gene: TRBV18; clone size: many; D gene: TRBD1; J gene: TRBJ2-5; CDR3 protein: CAGSPETGGWETQYF; CDR3 DNA: TGTGCCGGCTCACCGGAGACAGGGGGTTGGGAGACCCAGTACTTC
V gene: TRBV28; clone size: many; D gene: -; J gene: TRBJ2-5; CDR3 protein: CASERGRLTSETQYF; CDR3 DNA: TGTGCCAGTGAAAGAGGACGTCTCACCTCGGAGACCCAGTACTTC
V gene: TRBV7-9; clone size: -; D gene: -; J gene: TRBJ1-2; CDR3 protein: CASSLAGAPNYGYTF; CDR3 DNA: TGTGCCAGCAGCTTAGCGGGGGCCCCTAACTATGGCTACACCTTC
V gene: TRBV7-2; clone size: few; D gene: TRBD1; J gene: TRBJ1-1; CDR3 protein: CASSFRDRGDPEAFF; CDR3 DNA: TGTGCCAGCAGCTTCCGGGACAGGGGTGACCCTGAAGCTTTCTTT
V gene: TRBV6-5; clone size: -; D gene: -; J gene: TRBJ1-1; CDR3 protein: CASGSRVTEAFF; CDR3 DNA: TGTGCCAGCGGTTCCAGGGTCACTGAAGCTTTCTTT
V gene: TRBV12-3/TRBV12-4; clone size: -; D gene: -; J gene: TRBJ1-2; CDR3 protein: CASSLSQVTWGYTF; CDR3 DNA: TGTGCCAGCAGTCTTTCACAGGTTACGTGGGGCTACACCTTC
V gene: TRBV2; clone size: -; D gene: TRBD1; J gene: TRBJ1-4; CDR3 protein: CASSPQGARGEKLFF; CDR3 DNA: TGTGCCAGCAGTCCGCAGGGGGCGCGGGGTGAAAAACTGTTTTTT
V gene: TRBV19; clone size: many; D gene: TRBD1; J gene: TRBJ1-4; CDR3 protein: CASMTGDEKLFF; CDR3 DNA: TGTGCCAGTATGACAGGGGATGAAAAACTGTTTTTT
V gene: TRBV20-1; clone size: -; D gene: TRBD1; J gene: TRBJ1-5; CDR3 protein: CSARRTGGAGNQPQHF; CDR3 DNA: TGCAGTGCTAGGAGGACAGGGGGCGCGGGCAATCAGCCCCAGCATTTT
V gene: TRBV5-1; clone size: -; D gene: TRBD2; J gene: TRBJ2-1; CDR3 protein: CASSGTSGGDSYNEQFF; CDR3 DNA: TGCGCCAGCAGCGGGACTAGCGGGGGGGATTCCTACAATGAGCAGTTCTTC
V gene: TRBV6-1; clone size: many; D gene: TRBD2; J gene: TRBJ2-7; CDR3 protein: CASVGGYSEQYF; CDR3 DNA: TGTGCCTCTGTCGGGGGGTATTCCGAGCAGTACTTC
V gene: TRBV2; clone size: many; D gene: -; J gene: TRBJ1-1; CDR3 protein: CASKLDGAMNTEAFF; CDR3 DNA: TGTGCCAGCAAACTAGATGGGGCTATGAACACTGAAGCTTTCTTT
V gene: TRBV10-1; clone size: -; D gene: -; J gene: TRBJ2-1; CDR3 protein: CASSDSGSRQFF; CDR3 DNA: TGCGCCAGCAGTGACTCAGGGTCCAGGCAGTTCTTC
V gene: TRBV20-1; clone size: many; D gene: -; J gene: TRBJ2-7; CDR3 protein: CSARDPEENYEQYF; CDR3 DNA: TGCAGTGCTAGAGATCCGGAGGAGAACTACGAGCAGTACTTC
V gene: TRBV6-1; clone size: many; D gene: -; J gene: TRBJ1-4; CDR3 protein: CASRPTQGIHEKLFF; CDR3 DNA: TGTGCCAGCAGACCTACGCAGGGGATCCATGAAAAACTGTTTTTT
V gene: TRBV4-3; clone size: -; D gene: -; J gene: TRBJ2-3; CDR3 protein: CASSQDPRRAPSDTQYF; CDR3 DNA: TGCGCCAGCAGCCAAGATCCCAGGAGGGCCCCATCAGATACGCAGTATTTT
V gene: TRBV6-5; clone size: few; D gene: TRBD1; J gene: TRBJ1-5; CDR3 protein: CASSYAGTGVRDSNQPQHF; CDR3 DNA: TGTGCCAGCAGTTATGCCGGGACAGGGGTAAGAGATAGCAATCAGCCCCAGCATTTT
V gene: TRBV13; clone size: few; D gene: -; J gene: TRBJ2-4; CDR3 protein: CASSRYSKNIQYF; CDR3 DNA: TGTGCCAGCTCCCGATATTCCAAAAACATTCAGTACTTC
V gene: TRBV6-1; clone size: -; D gene: TRBD1; J gene: TRBJ2-4; CDR3 protein: CATVEGQGAHIQYF; CDR3 DNA: TGTGCCACCGTAGAGGGACAGGGGGCACACATTCAGTACTTC
V gene: TRBV7-9; clone size: -; D gene: TRBD1; J gene: TRBJ2-1; CDR3 protein: CASSAGTGDEQFF; CDR3 DNA: TGTGCCAGCAGCGCAGGGACAGGGGATGAGCAGTTCTTC
V gene: TRBV30; clone size: -; D gene: TRBD1; J gene: TRBJ2-7; CDR3 protein: CAWSNNRGLIYEQYF; CDR3 DNA: TGTGCCTGGAGTAATAACAGGGGCCTAATCTACGAGCAGTACTTC
V gene: TRBV29-1; clone size: -; D gene: -; J gene: TRBJ2-2; CDR3 protein: CSVGRAGELFF; CDR3 DNA: TGCAGCGTTGGCAGGGCCGGGGAGCTGTTTTTT
V gene: TRBV7-2; clone size: many; D gene: -; J gene: TRBJ2-4; CDR3 protein: CASSLLFRGSLAKNIQYF; CDR3 DNA: TGTGCCAGCAGCTTATTATTCCGGGGGTCCTTAGCCAAAAACATTCAGTACTTC
V gene: TRBV2; clone size: many; D gene: -; J gene: TRBJ2-3; CDR3 protein: CASRTDSTDMQYF; CDR3 DNA: TGTGCCAGCAGGACGGATTCCACAGATATGCAGTATTTT
V gene: TRBV6-1; clone size: -; D gene: -; J gene: TRBJ2-2; CDR3 protein: CASGGTLHGELFF; CDR3 DNA: TGTGCCAGCGGGGGGACTCTCCACGGGGAGCTGTTTTTT
V gene: TRBV20-1; clone size: many; D gene: TRBD1; J gene: TRBJ2-7; CDR3 protein: CSARDLRTGATYEQYF; CDR3 DNA: TGCAGTGCTAGAGATCTTAGGACAGGGGCGACCTACGAGCAGTACTTC
V gene: TRBV6-1; clone size: -; D gene: -; J gene: TRBJ1-5; CDR3 protein: CASSEAGARRNQPQHF; CDR3 DNA: TGTGCCAGCAGTGAGGCGGGGGCGCGGAGAAATCAGCCCCAGCATTTT
V gene: TRBV2; clone size: many; D gene: TRBD2; J gene: TRBJ2-7; CDR3 protein: CASRTTSGGYEQYF; CDR3 DNA: TGTGCCAGCAGGACGACTAGCGGGGGTTACGAGCAGTACTTC
V gene: TRBV11-3; clone size: many; D gene: -; J gene: TRBJ2-2; CDR3 protein: CASSLQRTNTGELFF; CDR3 DNA: TGTGCCAGCAGCTTGCAAAGGACGAACACCGGGGAGCTGTTTTTT
V gene: TRBV28; clone size: many; D gene: -; J gene: TRBJ2-6; CDR3 protein: CASSTRQSSGANVLTF; CDR3 DNA: TGTGCCAGCAGCACCCGACAGAGCTCTGGGGCCAACGTCCTGACTTTC
V gene: TRBV20-1; clone size: many; D gene: -; J gene: TRBJ2-5; CDR3 protein: CSARDQGGAYETQYF; CDR3 DNA: TGCAGTGCTAGAGATCAGGGGGGGGCGTATGAGACCCAGTACTTC
V gene: TRBV6-5; clone size: many; D gene: -; J gene: TRBJ1-1; CDR3 protein: CASSYSRAMNTEAFF; CDR3 DNA: TGTGCCAGCAGTTACTCGAGGGCGATGAACACTGAAGCTTTCTTT
V gene: TRBV6-1; clone size: -; D gene: -; J gene: TRBJ2-7; CDR3 protein: CASSPFSGRGHEQYF; CDR3 DNA: TGTGCCAGCAGTCCCTTTAGCGGAAGGGGCCACGAGCAGTACTTC
V gene: TRBV2; clone size: once; D gene: -; J gene: TRBJ1-2; CDR3 protein: CASSREGIYGYTF; CDR3 DNA: TGTGCCAGCAGTCGGGAGGGGATCTATGGCTACACCTTC
V gene: TRBV12-3/TRBV12-4; clone size: once; D gene: -; J gene: TRBJ2-5; CDR3 protein: CASSEGRLQETQYF; CDR3 DNA: TGTGCCAGCAGTGAGGGACGCCTGCAAGAGACCCAGTACTTC
V gene: TRBV6-2/TRBV6-3; clone size: -; D gene: TRBD2; J gene: TRBJ2-1; CDR3 protein: CASSYIPGLESHNEQFF; CDR3 DNA: TGTGCCAGCAGTTATATACCGGGACTAGAGTCCCACAATGAGCAGTTCTTC
V gene: TRBV30; clone size: -; D gene: TRBD1; J gene: TRBJ1-1; CDR3 protein: CAWTYTGAPEAFF; CDR3 DNA: TGTGCCTGGACTTATACAGGGGCCCCTGAAGCTTTCTTT
V gene: TRBV3-1; clone size: -; D gene: TRBD1; J gene: TRBJ2-3; CDR3 protein: CGSSQAWGTGTQYF; CDR3 DNA: TGTGGCAGCAGCCAAGCTTGGGGGACAGGTACGCAGTATTTT
V gene: TRBV20-1; clone size: many; D gene: TRBD1; J gene: TRBJ2-7; CDR3 protein: CSAEGQGFEQYF; CDR3 DNA: TGCAGTGCGGAAGGACAGGGGTTTGAGCAGTACTTC
V gene: TRBV7-2; clone size: few; D gene: TRBD1; J gene: TRBJ1-6; CDR3 protein: CASSLTQGAHINSPLHF; CDR3 DNA: TGTGCCAGCAGCTTAACACAGGGGGCACATATTAATTCACCCCTCCACTTT
V gene: TRBV18; clone size: many; D gene: -; J gene: TRBJ2-7; CDR3 protein: CASSWRSDSYEQYF; CDR3 DNA: TGTGCCAGCTCCTGGAGATCGGACTCCTACGAGCAGTACTTC
V gene: TRBV7-9; clone size: -; D gene: -; J gene: TRBJ2-7; CDR3 protein: CASSFIGTYEQYF; CDR3 DNA: TGTGCCAGCAGCTTCATCGGAACCTACGAGCAGTACTTC
V gene: TRBV5-8; clone size: -; D gene: -; J gene: TRBJ2-7; CDR3 protein: CASSSLRALQTYEQYF; CDR3 DNA: TGTGCCAGCAGCTCACTCCGGGCCCTACAAACCTACGAGCAGTACTTC
V gene: TRBV7-2; clone size: many; D gene: -; J gene: TRBJ2-1; CDR3 protein: CASSLSGNNEQFF; CDR3 DNA: TGTGCCAGCAGCTTAAGTGGAAACAATGAGCAGTTCTTC